The following is a T cell receptor (beta chain) sequence with its context. Its antigen is as yet unknown. The sample belongs to a study of T cell responses to AZD1222 COVID-19 vaccine. Study information: Analysis merged second doses at about 4 or about 12 weeks.

Clones were read by immunoSEQ multiplex PCR, and TCRdb kept only the in-frame ones, dropping some. Among 130,000 or so clones listed, roughly 93% were seen once. Study results and caveats: Only after the peak T cell response were repertoires sampled. Regions left unmutated in variants are reportedly the target of nearly half of spike-specific TCRs. Once two AZD1222 doses were given, Spike-specific TCR breadth and depth went up.

This CDR3 comprises 15 residues. Trimming removed 0 bases at V and 5 bases at J, with 14 bases between. Germline V gene data show CDR1 as GTSNPN and CDR2 as SVGIG (reference sequence). The receptor's source is an adult in good health. The chain joins TRBV30 to TRBJ2-1, with D uncertain. Sample: peripheral blood, taken on day 0 of AZD1222 vaccination. The CDR3 DNA sequence: TGTGCCTGGAGTGTGAGCCTCCCAGTGGACAATGAGCAGTTCTTC. Protein sequence: CAWSVSLPVDNEQFF.